This T cell receptor beta chain was documented in a study of early T cells in non-severe SARS-CoV-2 infection (dated by TCRdb to 2020 to 2023). Background for the entire study: Because TCR sequencing was done on bulk RNA from unsorted whole blood, the alpha and beta chains could not be paired. What the work shows at the level of the full study, not this receptor alone: VDJdb matching was skewed toward anti-spike CD8 responses, so virus-specific expansions were likely underestimated and private and CD4 specificities were missed.

This clonotype was seen only a few times. Its antigen is currently not known. Base qualities are not provided; no much larger clone lies one nucleotide away. The method was 5' RACE. Reads for this sample came from a NextSeq 500. In the TCR library protocol, unique molecular identifiers were attached to individual cDNA molecules to correct for PCR bias and sequencing error. TCR alpha and beta chains were both sequenced, and the abundances of alpha and beta sequences in each sample were closely correlated with each other. The source study handled its data this way. Decombinator V4 was used to perform V gene, J gene and CDR3 annotation of TCR sequences. Expanded TCRs were defined as changing significantly between any two time points under a Poisson model with p below 0.0001. TCR abundances were normalised to the total number of TCRs sequenced per sample and expressed as counts per million. MAIT TCRs were defined by TRAV1-2 paired with TRAJ12, TRAJ20 or TRAJ33, and iNKT TCRs by TRAV10 paired with TRAJ18. VDJdb, accessed on 1 November 2021, was searched for TCRs annotated for CMV, EBV and SARS-CoV-2, and TCRs annotated for more than one antigen were excluded. The raw public reads went through TCRdb reprocessing: fastp at Q25, MiXCR clone calling, in-frame beta chains kept. Each entry is one CDR3 protein sequence, shown with its most common DNA and genes. The V and J calls and clone size come from TCRdb's table, not from the authors' own analysis. Recorded for this sample are roughly 29,000 distinct CDR3 sequences; 6% to 7.5% of them occurred a single time. About 34% of the sample is held by the ten biggest clonotypes.

This was a case-control study nested in a cohort of healthcare workers in London, UK, who had nasopharyngeal swab PCR tests and blood samples taken every week. Healthcare workers were recruited during the week of the UK lockdown, between 23 and 31 March 2020, and followed weekly for up to roughly 15 weeks. Trimmed from V: 4 bases; trimmed from J: 8 bases; junction bases lacking a gene match: 5. The germline V gene gives CDR1 as SGHTA and CDR2 as FQGNSA. Its CDR3 holds 14 amino acids, cysteine through phenylalanine. Kept here is only the CDR3 DNA, which spans 42 bases and is read in frame from base 1.

The source material was whole blood, sampled at baseline. The chain was built from TRBV7-2 and TRBJ1-6, with TRBD1 matching 7 junction bases. This receptor was identified in an adult who was a healthcare worker with PCR-confirmed SARS-CoV-2 infection or an uninfected control (not recorded which). The sequenced DNA is TGTGCCAGCAGCTCGACAGGGTTGGATTCACCCCTCCACTTT. Its coded protein is CASSSTGLDSPLHF.